This T cell receptor (beta chain) was sequenced for a study of CD8 T cells in Susac syndrome. V trimming: 2 bases; J trimming: 6 bases; junction bases outside the gene matches: 8. The germline gives CDR1 MNHEY, CDR2 SMNVEV (reference sequence). The CDR3 is 16 amino acids. This clonotype was observed a single time. When the RNA was reverse transcribed, random hexamers were used with an input of roughly 0.45 to 1 ug. Across 54 Vbeta and 13 Jbeta, TCR beta CDR3 was amplified with immunoSEQ multiplex PCR. One entry per CDR3 protein, called by TCRdb with MiXCR from the immunoSEQ multiplex PCR reads. Of 300,000 to 350,000 distinct CDR3 sequences listed, about 91% are singletons. Sequencing targeted TCR beta in T cells from blood (CD8+ and CD4+). Through negative isolation, CD4+ and CD8+ T cells were obtained, while TEMRA cells were enriched using FACS.

Sequenced: CD4+ T cells from PBMCs. This TCR was recovered from a human donor with multiple sclerosis. The J gene is TRBJ2-4, the V gene TRBV27; 9 positions agree with TRBD2. As DNA, the CDR3 is TGTGCCAGCAGTTTAAAGCGGGGGGCAGTCGGAAACATTCAGTACTTC. The encoded protein is CASSLKRGAVGNIQYF.